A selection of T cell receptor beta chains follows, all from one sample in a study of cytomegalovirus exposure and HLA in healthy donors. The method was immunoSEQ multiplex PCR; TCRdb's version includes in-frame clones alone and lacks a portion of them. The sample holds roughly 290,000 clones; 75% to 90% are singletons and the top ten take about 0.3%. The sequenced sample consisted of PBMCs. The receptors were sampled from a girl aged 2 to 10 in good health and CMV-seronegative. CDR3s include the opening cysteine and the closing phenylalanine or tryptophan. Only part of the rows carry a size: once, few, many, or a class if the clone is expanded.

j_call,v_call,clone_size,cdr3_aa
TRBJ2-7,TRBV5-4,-,CASSLVGQLHEQYF
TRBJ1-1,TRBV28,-,CASSPTPGQVTTEAFF
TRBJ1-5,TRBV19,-,CASSSEGISNQPQHF
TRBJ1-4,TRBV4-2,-,CASSQGQGFIEKLFF
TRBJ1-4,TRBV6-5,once,CASSRAGATNEKLFF
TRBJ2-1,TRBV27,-,CASSSRLAGVLSYNEQFF
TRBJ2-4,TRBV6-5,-,CASSYASTKNIQYF
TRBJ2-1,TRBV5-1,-,CASRYNNEQFF
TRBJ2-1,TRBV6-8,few,CASRILTKRTDNEQFF
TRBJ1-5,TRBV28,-,CASSLFGSNQPQHF
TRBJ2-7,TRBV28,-,CASSEGQGAGEQYF
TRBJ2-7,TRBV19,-,CASSIRGEVHEQYF
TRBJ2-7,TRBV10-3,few,CAISESAPRQGYEQYF
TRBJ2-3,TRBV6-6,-,CASSLKLAGFLDTQYF
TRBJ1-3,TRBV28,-,CASSSPGVSGNTIYF
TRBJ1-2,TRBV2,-,CASTGFRGYTF
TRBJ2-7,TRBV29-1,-,CSVEDPRTGAREQYF
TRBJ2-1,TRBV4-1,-,CASSQGRRGRRDNEQFF
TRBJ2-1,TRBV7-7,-,CASSLDLAGGDEQFF
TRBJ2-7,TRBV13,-,CASSFPGTGPDEQYF
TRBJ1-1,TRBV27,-,CATRKEGNTEAFF
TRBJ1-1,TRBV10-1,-,CASSDGDSSGEAFF
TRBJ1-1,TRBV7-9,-,CASSLLRSEGFDSEAFF